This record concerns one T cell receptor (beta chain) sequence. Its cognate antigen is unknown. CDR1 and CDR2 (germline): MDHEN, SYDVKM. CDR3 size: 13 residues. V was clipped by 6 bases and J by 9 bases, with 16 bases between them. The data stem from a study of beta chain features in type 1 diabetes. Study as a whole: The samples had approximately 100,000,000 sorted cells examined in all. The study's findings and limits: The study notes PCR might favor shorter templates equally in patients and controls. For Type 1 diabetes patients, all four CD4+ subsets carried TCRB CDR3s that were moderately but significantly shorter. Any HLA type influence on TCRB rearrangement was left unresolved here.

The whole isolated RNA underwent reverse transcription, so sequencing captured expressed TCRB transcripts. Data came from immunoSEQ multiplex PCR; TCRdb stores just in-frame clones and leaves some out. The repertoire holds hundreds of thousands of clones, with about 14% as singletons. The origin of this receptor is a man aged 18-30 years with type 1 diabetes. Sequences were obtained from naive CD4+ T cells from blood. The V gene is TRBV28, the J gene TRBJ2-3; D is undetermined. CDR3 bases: TGTGCCAGCAGCCCATTTGGGTTGCGCACGCAGTATTTT. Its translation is CASSPFGLRTQYF.